This T cell receptor (beta chain) was found in a study of shared clonotypes between healthy human individuals. The repertoire was sequenced with immunoSEQ multiplex PCR; TCRdb's copy has only in-frame clones and lacks some. In the table there are some 500,000 clones, 95% to 97% of which are singletons. CDR3 size: 14 residues. The V gene's germline CDR1 is MNHNY and CDR2 SVGAGI (reference sequence). Trimming pared 1 base from V and 5 bases from J, leaving 12 bases between. The material sequenced was naive CD4+ T cells sorted from blood. Documented subset: CD45RA+ positively selected. This receptor was identified in a woman under 40 in good health. The rearrangement links TRBV6-6 to TRBJ2-7; tentative D call: TRBD1 (6 bases). CDR3 region: CASSYFAGADEQYF. CDR3 DNA: TGTGCCAGCAGTTACTTTGCAGGGGCCGACGAGCAGTACTTC.